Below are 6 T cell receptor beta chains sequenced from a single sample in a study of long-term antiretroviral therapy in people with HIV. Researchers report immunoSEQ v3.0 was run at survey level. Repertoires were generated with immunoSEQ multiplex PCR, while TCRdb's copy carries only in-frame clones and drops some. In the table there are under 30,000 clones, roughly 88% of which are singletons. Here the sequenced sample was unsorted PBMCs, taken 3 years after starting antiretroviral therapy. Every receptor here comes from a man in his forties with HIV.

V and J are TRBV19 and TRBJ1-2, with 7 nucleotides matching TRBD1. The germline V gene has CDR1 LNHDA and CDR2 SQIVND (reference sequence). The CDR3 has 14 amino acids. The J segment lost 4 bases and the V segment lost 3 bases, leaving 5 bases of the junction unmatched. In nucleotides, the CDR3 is TGTGCCAGTAGTATCCCGACAGGGCCCTATGGCTACACCTTC. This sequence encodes CASSIPTGPYGYTF. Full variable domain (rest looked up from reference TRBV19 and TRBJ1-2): DGGITQSPKYLFRKEGQNVTLSCEQNLNHDAMYWYRQDPGQGLRLIYYSQIVNDFQKGDIAEGYSVSREKKESFPLTVTSAQKNPTAFYLCASSIPTGPYGYTFGSGTRLTVV.

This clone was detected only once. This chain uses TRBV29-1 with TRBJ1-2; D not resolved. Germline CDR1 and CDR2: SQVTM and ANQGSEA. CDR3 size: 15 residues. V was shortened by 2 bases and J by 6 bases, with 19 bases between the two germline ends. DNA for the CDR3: TGCAGCGTTGAATCGGTGGACCAGGAGCATGATGGCTACACCTTC. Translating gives CSVESVDQEHDGYTF.

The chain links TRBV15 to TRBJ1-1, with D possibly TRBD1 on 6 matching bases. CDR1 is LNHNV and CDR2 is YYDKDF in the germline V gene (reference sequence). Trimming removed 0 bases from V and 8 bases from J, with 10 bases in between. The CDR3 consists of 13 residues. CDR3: CATSRDPGAEAFF. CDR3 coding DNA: TGTGCCACCAGCAGAGACCCGGGGGCCGAAGCTTTCTTT.

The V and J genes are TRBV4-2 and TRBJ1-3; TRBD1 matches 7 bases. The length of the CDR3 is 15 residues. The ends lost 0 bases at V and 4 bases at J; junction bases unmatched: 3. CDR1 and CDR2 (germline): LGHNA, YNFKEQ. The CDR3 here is CASSQERGPGNTIYF. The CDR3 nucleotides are TGTGCCAGCAGCCAAGAGAGGGGGCCCGGAAACACCATATATTTT.

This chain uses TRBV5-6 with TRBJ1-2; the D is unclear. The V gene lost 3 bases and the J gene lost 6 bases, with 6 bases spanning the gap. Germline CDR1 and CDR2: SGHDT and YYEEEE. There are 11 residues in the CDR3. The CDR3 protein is CASSSGDGYTF. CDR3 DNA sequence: TGTGCCAGCAGCTCCGGGGATGGCTACACCTTC.

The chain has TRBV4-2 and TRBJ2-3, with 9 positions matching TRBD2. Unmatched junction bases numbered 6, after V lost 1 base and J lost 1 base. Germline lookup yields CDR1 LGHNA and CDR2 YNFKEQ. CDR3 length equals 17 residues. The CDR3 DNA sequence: TGTGCCAGCAGCCAAGGCCGGGCTAGCGGGGGCACAGATACGCAGTATTTT. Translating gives CASSQGRASGGTDTQYF.